These 8 T cell receptor beta chains came from one sample sequenced in a study of regulatory T cells in long-lasting Graves disease. This sample's time point: persistent/refractory GD, antithyroid drugs over 5 years with positive TRAb. After RNA was extracted from PBMCs, the TCR library was made from it. Relying on iRepertoire HTBI primers and Arm-PCR of CDR3 regions, the team built TCR beta libraries. TCRdb reanalysed the multiplex PCR reads using MiXCR and keeps one entry per CDR3 protein. The sample contains roughly 400,000 distinct CDR3 sequences, around 23% of which appear only once. The material was peripheral blood mononuclear cells (PBMCs), obtained when the disease was refractory, from a patient treated with antithyroid drugs. The receptors were sampled from a female donor with Graves disease.

This clonotype was picked up many times. The V gene is TRBV2, the J gene TRBJ2-2; 12 bases line up with TRBD1. In germline, CDR1 is SNHLY, CDR2 FYNNEI. This CDR3 has 20 residues. J was trimmed by 0 bases and V by 6 bases; bases with no gene match: 14. DNA of the CDR3: TGTGCCAGCAGATCGGGGACAGGGGGCAACACTCAAGCGAACACCGGGGAGCTGTTTTTT. This translates into CASRSGTGGNTQANTGELFF.

The V gene is TRBV25-1, the J gene TRBJ2-7; D is perhaps TRBD1 (5 bases). The CDR3 has 13 amino acids. V lost 4 bases, J lost 1 base, and 8 bases lay in between. Germline assignment: CDR1 MGHDK and CDR2 SYGVNS. CDR3: CASSGTFSYEQYF. As DNA, the CDR3 is TGTGCCAGCAGTGGGACATTTTCCTACGAGCAGTACTTC.

This clonotype was observed a handful of times. The rearrangement links TRBV9 to TRBJ2-7; D ambiguous. This CDR3 contains 17 residues. V lost 3 bases, J lost 5 bases, and 24 bases lay in between. Germline V gene sequence: CDR1 SGDLS, CDR2 YYNGEE. The CDR3 is CASSASGVAGFEHEQYF. In nucleotides, the CDR3 is TGTGCCAGCAGCGCCAGTGGGGTAGCAGGATTCGAACACGAGCAGTACTTC.

The CDR3, as DNA: TGTGCCAGCAGCCCACTAGGCGGGACTAGCGGCGGGGAGCTGTTTTTT. The encoded protein is CASSPLGGTSGGELFF. This sequence joins TRBV14 and TRBJ2-2; TRBD2 aligns across 11 bases. From germline, CDR1 is SGHDN and CDR2 FVKESK. V lost 4 bases to trimming and J lost 7 bases; unmatched junction nucleotides: 8. There are 16 residues in the CDR3.

The chain combines TRBV2 with TRBJ2-1, with TRBD2 as a possible D gene (6 bases). This CDR3 contains 15 residues. Germline V gives CDR1 SNHLY, CDR2 FYNNEI. With 4 bases removed from V and 6 bases from J, the gap between germline ends came to 16 bases. CDR3 loop: CASSVGFNSGNEQFF. Here the CDR3 DNA reads TGTGCCAGCAGTGTAGGATTCAATAGCGGCAATGAGCAGTTCTTC.

Regarding this clonotype: Being one base from a much bigger clone, this may be a read error. The chain uses TRBV11-2 and TRBJ2-7, with D unresolved. The CDR3 is 18 residues long. Germline lookup yields CDR1 SGHAT and CDR2 FQNNGV. The CDR3 DNA follows: TGTGCCAGCAGTCCATACGTAGGGTTCGCCGACGATTCCTACGGGCAGTACTTC. Translated, it gives CASSPYVGFADDSYGQYF.

In this sample, this clonotype turned up many times. The chain uses TRBV5-5 and TRBJ2-5; 7 bases align to TRBD2. The CDR3 is 15 residues long. Germline CDR1 SGHKS, CDR2 YYEKEE (reference sequence). Trimming at V came to 7 bases and at J to 1 base, leaving 10 bases not matched to a gene. CDR3 DNA: TGTGCCAGCGGTCAGGCGGGGGTCCTCCAAGAGACCCAGTACTTC. Its translation is CASGQAGVLQETQYF. The full variable domain, in which reference TRBV5-5 and TRBJ2-5 provide the parts outside the CDR3, is DAGVTQSPTHLIKTRGQQVTLRCSPISGHKSVSWYQQVLGQGPQFIFQYYEKEERGRGNFPDRFSARQFPNYSSELNVNALLLGDSALYLCASGQAGVLQETQYFGPGTRLLVL.

The genes are TRBV2 and TRBJ2-5; D is unclear. Germline-derived CDR1 and CDR2 are SNHLY and FYNNEI. V was shortened by 7 bases and J by 8 bases, with 8 bases between the two germline ends. The CDR3 spans 10 residues. DNA for the CDR3: TGTGCCAGCACAAGGGATACCCAGTACTTC. Translation: CASTRDTQYF.